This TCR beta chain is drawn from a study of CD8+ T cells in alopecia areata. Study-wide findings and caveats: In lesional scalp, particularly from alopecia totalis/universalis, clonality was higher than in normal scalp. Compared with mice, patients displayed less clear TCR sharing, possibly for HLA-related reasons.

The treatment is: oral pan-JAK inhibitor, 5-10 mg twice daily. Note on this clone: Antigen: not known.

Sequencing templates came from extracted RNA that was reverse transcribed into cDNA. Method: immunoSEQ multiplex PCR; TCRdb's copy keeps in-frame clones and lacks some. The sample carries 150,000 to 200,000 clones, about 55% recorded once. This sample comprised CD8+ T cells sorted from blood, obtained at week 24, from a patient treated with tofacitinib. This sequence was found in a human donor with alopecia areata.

The CDR3 is CSVPGRSNYGYTF. As DNA, the CDR3 is TGCAGCGTCCCGGGACGGTCGAACTATGGCTACACCTTC. The chain has TRBV29-1 and TRBJ1-2; possibly TRBD1 for D (5 bases). The CDR3 contains 13 residues. The germline CDR1 and CDR2 sequences are SQVTM and ANQGSEA. V dropped 6 bases and J dropped 2 bases, with 13 bases sitting between them. The full variable domain, completed using reference TRBV29-1 and TRBJ1-2, is SAVISQKPSRDICQRGTSLTIQCQVDSQVTMMFWYRQQPGQSLTLIATANQGSEATYESGFVIDKFPISRPNLTFSTLTVSNMSPEDSSIYLCSVPGRSNYGYTFGSGTRLTVV.